This T cell receptor beta chain comes out of a study of T cells in Graves' hyperthyroidism and ophthalmopathy. Overall study context: At initial diagnosis, before any treatment had begun, peripheral blood was obtained.

Amplified TCR beta CDR3 regions derived from RNA transcripts. The HTBI primer set was used in a first-round RT-PCR of the TCR CDR3. TCRdb re-called the multiplex PCR reads through MiXCR, storing one row per CDR3 protein. The sample comprises under 400,000 distinct CDR3 sequences, around a sixth of which are singletons, and around 16% rests with the top ten. The CDR3 is made up of 13 amino acids. J was trimmed by 7 bases and V by 5 bases; bases with no gene match: 8. CDR1 is DFQATT, CDR2 SNEGSKA, per germline (reference sequence). Orbital computed tomography, thyroid ultrasound, serum thyroxine and TRAb, and clinical symptoms together informed the diagnoses.

Sequenced sample: blood. This chain uses TRBV20-1 with TRBJ1-5, with 7 bases lining up with TRBD1. This receptor was identified in a middle-aged woman with Graves' ophthalmopathy. The CDR3 here is CSAGQEGGQPQHF. CDR3 DNA: TGCAGTGCTGGACAGGAGGGCGGGCAGCCCCAGCATTTT.